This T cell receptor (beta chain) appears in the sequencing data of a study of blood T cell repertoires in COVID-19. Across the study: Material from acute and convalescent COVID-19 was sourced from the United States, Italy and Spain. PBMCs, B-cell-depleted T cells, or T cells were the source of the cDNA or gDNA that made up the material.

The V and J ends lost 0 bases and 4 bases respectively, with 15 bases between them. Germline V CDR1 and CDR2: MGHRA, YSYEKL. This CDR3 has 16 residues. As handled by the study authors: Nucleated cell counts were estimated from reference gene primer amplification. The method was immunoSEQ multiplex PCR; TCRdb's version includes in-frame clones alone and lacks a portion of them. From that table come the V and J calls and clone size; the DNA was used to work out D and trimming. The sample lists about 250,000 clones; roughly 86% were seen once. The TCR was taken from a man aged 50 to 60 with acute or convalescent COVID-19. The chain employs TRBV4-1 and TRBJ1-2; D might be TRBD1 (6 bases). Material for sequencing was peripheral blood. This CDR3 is CASSQDPGQSVYGYTF. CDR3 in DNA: TGCGCCAGCAGCCAAGACCCAGGACAGAGCGTCTATGGCTACACCTTC.